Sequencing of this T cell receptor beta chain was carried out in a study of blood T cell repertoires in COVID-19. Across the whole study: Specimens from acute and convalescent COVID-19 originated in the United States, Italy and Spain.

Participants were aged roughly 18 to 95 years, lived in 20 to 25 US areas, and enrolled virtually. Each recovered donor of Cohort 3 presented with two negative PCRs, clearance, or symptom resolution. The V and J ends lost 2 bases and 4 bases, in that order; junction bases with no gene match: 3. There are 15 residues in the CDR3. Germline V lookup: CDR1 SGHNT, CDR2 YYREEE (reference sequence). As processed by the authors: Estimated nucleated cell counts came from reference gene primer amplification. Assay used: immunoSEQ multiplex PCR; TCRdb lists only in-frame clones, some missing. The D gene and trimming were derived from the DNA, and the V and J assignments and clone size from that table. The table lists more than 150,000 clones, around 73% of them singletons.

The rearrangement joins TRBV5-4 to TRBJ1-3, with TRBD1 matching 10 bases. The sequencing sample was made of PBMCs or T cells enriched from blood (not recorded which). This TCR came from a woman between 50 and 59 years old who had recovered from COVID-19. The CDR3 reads CASSFDRGQGNTIYF. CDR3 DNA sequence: TGTGCCAGCAGCTTCGACAGGGGGCAGGGAAACACCATATATTTT.